The present entry profiles one T cell receptor beta chain with its context. Its antigen remains undetermined. Within one base of it there is no much larger clone, and no base qualities were kept. The library came from the immunoSEQ multiplex PCR assay. The authors' analysis ran thus. A statistical classification framework was developed to diagnose cytomegalovirus status using the catalog of TCR beta chain sequences. The immuneACCESS repertoire file appears here via TCRdb, limited to in-frame rearrangements. These files lack a portion of the clones; in checked studies, under half of the deficit traces to unresolved V genes, and the cause of the others is not known. D and trimming come from the DNA, and the V and J calls and clone size come from that table. In this sample the table shows 110,000 to 150,000 clones, about four fifths of which occur a single time. The top ten clonotypes cover roughly 1.4% of the sample.

The donors were included in the validation cohort of over a hundred subjects, a group kept apart from the approximately 690-subject first cohort. The record originates from a study of cytomegalovirus exposure and HLA in healthy donors (TCRdb year 2017). Broadly, across the study: A later analysis indicated that the 90 to 150 validation repertoires were generated on the platform also employed for the 700 or so repertoires of the first cohort. The study aimed to test whether cataloging public T cell receptors could reveal signatures of past pathogen exposure. A separate validation cohort of 100 to 150 different subjects was used in addition to the roughly 720-subject first cohort. To predict cytomegalovirus infection status, the study brought together high-throughput TCR immunosequencing, statistical association of individual TCRs with disease status, and machine learning.

Overall study results and their limits: While some public TCRs were present in many individuals, most TCR sequences turned up only very rarely across donors. The study listed approximately 150 TCR beta chains as associated with cytomegalovirus. The classifier was reported to diagnose cytomegalovirus status with high specificity and sensitivity in both the original cohort and the validation cohort. A later analysis found that TCRs clustered in the first cohort also tended to co-occur in the 120 or so validation repertoires, with 94% of cluster scores above 0. In vitro tests confirmed that a few of the cytomegalovirus-associated TCR beta chains recognize cytomegalovirus antigens. All 120 or so repertoires were used to score co-occurrence in the validation cohort in a later analysis, because that analysis had no HLA typing for the cohort. It was suggested by the authors that the approach could potentially be generalized to other disease states and immunological phenotypes.

The sequenced sample was PBMCs. The TCR sequence derives from a woman younger than 45 in good health and CMV-seronegative.

The CDR3 reads as follows: CASSLGDLAANTGELFF. Here is the DNA: TGTGCCAGCTCACTGGGGGACCTAGCGGCGAACACCGGGGAGCTGTTTTTT. The chain was built from TRBV18 and TRBJ2-2; a stretch of 7 junction bases matches TRBD2. Sequences KGHSH (CDR1) and LQKENI (CDR2) are obtained from the germline V gene. Here V drops 4 bases and J drops 0 bases, and the junction holds 8 bases not matched to any gene. The CDR3 sequence holds 17 residues, the cysteine and phenylalanine included. The read is trimmed to its CDR3 DNA, 51 bases read in frame from base 1.